This T cell receptor beta chain was sequenced in a study of T cells in Graves' hyperthyroidism and ophthalmopathy. This clonotype was recorded at least ten times. Its antigen is currently unknown. The TCR beta CDR3 regions underwent amplification using RNA transcripts as the source. The HTBI primer set was used in a first-round RT-PCR of the TCR CDR3. TCRdb re-analysed the multiplex PCR reads in MiXCR, keeping a single row per CDR3 protein. The profile shows 150,000 or so distinct CDR3 sequences, less than 25% of them singletons. Hyperthyroidism, newly diagnosed and lasting under 2 months, affected patients aged 18 to 65. Patients were excluded for uncontrolled infection, other autoimmune disease, pregnancy or lactation. Study-level findings and limits: Blood also held most thyroid clonotypes expanded beyond 0.001.

V was pared by 5 bases and J by 0 bases, with 9 bases between. The germline gives CDR1 DFQATT, CDR2 SNEGSKA (reference sequence). This CDR3 region has 13 residues. This clonotype originated in a woman in her forties or fifties with Graves' hyperthyroidism that later progressed to Graves' ophthalmopathy. V is TRBV20-1 and J is TRBJ2-3, with D uncertain. The source material was blood. CDR3 DNA sequence: TGCAGTGCTCTCCCCACTAGCACAGATACGCAGTATTTT. Translation: CSALPTSTDTQYF.